The TCR beta chain described here comes from a study of blood T cell repertoires in COVID-19. The assay was immunoSEQ multiplex PCR, and TCRdb's table has in-frame clones only and misses some. The data hold about 180,000 clones, with roughly 77% observed a single time. The CDR3 totals 15 residues. Germline V lookup: CDR1 KGHSH, CDR2 LQKENI. V was trimmed by 6 bases and J by 0 bases, leaving 11 bases between them. Sequencing input: peripheral blood. V gene TRBV18 combines with J gene TRBJ1-4; D unresolved. This clonotype was sampled from a man aged 65 to 79 with active or convalescent COVID-19. CDR3: CASSFSIATNEKLFF. CDR3 DNA sequence: TGTGCCAGCTCGTTTTCCATAGCAACTAATGAAAAACTGTTTTTT.